The clone carrying this T cell receptor (beta chain) was seen a few times. As yet, its antigen is unknown. These data come from a study of T cell repertoires in cytomegalovirus infection. On the study more broadly: CMV epitopes in the study were HLA-C-restricted (recently identified) and HLA-B-restricted (well studied). It was the public TCR beta signatures that indicated both CMV infection and matching HLA type.

Trimming at V came to 3 bases and at J to 0 bases, leaving 10 bases not matched to a gene. CDR3 length equals 17 residues. Germline assignment: CDR1 SEHNR and CDR2 FQNEAQ (reference sequence). Findings and caveats of the study: HLA-C-restricted CMV clonotypes gave the most frequent clonotype in two of eight donors. Of the TCR beta families, the public ones yielded a cumulative frequency that identified carriers of CMV plus the relevant HLA.

One entry per CDR3 protein, called by TCRdb with MiXCR from the reads. This sample has 900,000 to 950,000 distinct CDR3 sequences, with roughly a third found just once. The origin of this receptor is a human donor in good health (CMV status not recorded). Some clones in this sample may be carry-over from other donors' samples. The input for sequencing was cultured CD8+ T cells from PBMCs, taken from culture after CMV antigen stimulation. V and J are TRBV7-9 and TRBJ1-1; 7 bases fit TRBD1. CDR3 loop: CASSFPFQGQMNTEAFF. The CDR3 DNA reads as TGTGCCAGCAGCTTCCCCTTCCAGGGACAGATGAACACTGAAGCTTTCTTT.